These 13 T cell receptor beta chains were sequenced from one sample in a study of T cells after yellow fever vaccination. MiXCR was run by TCRdb on the 5' RACE reads, yielding one entry per CDR3 protein. The profile shows around 610,000 distinct CDR3 sequences, roughly 14% of them singletons. The material was PBMCs, obtained on the day of the yellow fever booster vaccination. All receptors derive from a man younger than 40 who received the YFV17D yellow fever vaccine.

This chain links TRBV7-3 with TRBJ2-1; 13 nucleotides align to TRBD2. Germline-derived CDR1 and CDR2 are SGHTA and FQGTGA. The CDR3 consists of 17 residues. Unmatched junction bases numbered 6, after V lost 2 bases and J lost 5 bases. CDR3 sequence: CASSLLPGLAGDNEQFF. The CDR3 DNA is TGTGCCAGCAGCTTACTCCCTGGACTAGCGGGGGACAATGAGCAGTTCTTC.

V usage is TRBV10-3 and J usage is TRBJ2-6, with 12 bases lining up with TRBD1. Germline assignment: CDR1 ENHRY and CDR2 SYGVKD. Trimming at V came to 6 bases and at J to 2 bases, leaving 8 bases not matched to a gene. The CDR3 loop spans 18 amino acids. CDR3 sequence (DNA): TGTGCCATCAGCGGACCGGGACAGGGGGCGACTGGGGCCAACGTCCTGACTTTC. Amino acid sequence: CAISGPGQGATGANVLTF.

This chain connects TRBV6-5 to TRBJ2-5, with D tentatively TRBD2 (5 bases). The CDR3 totals 14 residues. Germline CDR1 and CDR2: MNHEY and SVGAGI. V dropped 8 bases and J dropped 4 bases, with 17 bases sitting between them. CDR3 nucleotides: TGTGCCAGCGGTTTTGTGGGAGTGGGAGAGACCCAGTACTTC. This sequence encodes CASGFVGVGETQYF.

This clonotype was detected only a few times. V is TRBV25-1 and J is TRBJ2-1; 7 bases map to TRBD2. Germline V gives CDR1 MGHDK, CDR2 SYGVNS. The trim removed 5 bases at V and 7 bases at J, leaving 8 bases unmatched. This CDR3 is 14 amino acids long. The CDR3 spells CASSPGGSFNEQFF. CDR3 bases: TGTGCCAGCAGTCCTGGCGGGAGCTTTAATGAGCAGTTCTTC. The complete variable domain, with remaining parts taken from reference TRBV25-1 and TRBJ2-1, reads EADIYQTPRYLVIGTGKKITLECSQTMGHDKMYWYQQDPGMELHLIHYSYGVNSTEKGDLSSESTVSRIRTEHFPLTLESARPSHTSQYLCASSPGGSFNEQFFGPGTRLTVL.

The CDR3 DNA reads as TGTGCCAGCAGTTCTGGACGGGGGTCCTATGGCTACACCTTC. Amino acids: CASSSGRGSYGYTF. The V and J genes are TRBV28 and TRBJ1-2; TRBD1 might be the D (5 bases). Germline V gives CDR1 MDHEN, CDR2 SYDVKM. This CDR3 has 14 amino acids. Trimming removed 4 bases at V and 4 bases at J, with 13 bases between.

This clonotype was observed at least ten times. This chain uses TRBV12-3 or TRBV12-4 with TRBJ1-2; D possibly corresponds to TRBD1 (6 bases). The CDR3 is 15 residues long. The V end lost 4 bases, the J end lost 0 bases, and 12 bases lay between the germline ends. The CDR3 spells CASSSRRGANYGYTF. The DNA for the CDR3 is TGTGCCAGCAGTTCCCGTAGGGGGGCTAACTATGGCTACACCTTC.

This clonotype was detected a few times. The chain joins TRBV20-1 to TRBJ2-7; D might be TRBD1 (6 bases). Per the germline V gene, CDR1 is DFQATT and CDR2 is SNEGSKA (reference sequence). Trimming took off 6 bases at V and 7 bases at J, with 19 bases between the two ends. This CDR3 is 13 amino acids long. The CDR3 DNA is TGCAGTGCGAACGGACAGACCCTACGGGAGCAGTACTTC. It codes for CSANGQTLREQYF.

There are a few counts of this clonotype. This chain joins TRBV10-2 and TRBJ2-2, with 7 nucleotides matching TRBD1. Germline loops: CDR1 WSHSY, CDR2 SAAADI. This CDR3 region has 14 residues. After removal of 9 bases from V and 3 bases from J, the junction contained 7 bases not matched to a gene. The CDR3 DNA follows: TGCGCCAGTTCTACAGGGGTGGACACCGGGGAGCTGTTTTTT. Translating it yields CASSTGVDTGELFF.

This clonotype was counted many times. The chain links TRBV5-1 to TRBJ2-2, with D unclear. This CDR3 has 12 amino acids. The germline V gene has CDR1 SGHRS and CDR2 YFSETQ. V lost 9 bases and J 1 base, leaving 7 bases between the germline ends. The CDR3 DNA follows: TGCGCCACCACTGAGAACACCGGGGAGCTGTTTTTT. Translated, it gives CATTENTGELFF.

The chain couples TRBV6-1 to TRBJ2-2, with 10 bases identical to TRBD2. The germline V gene has CDR1 MNHNS and CDR2 SASEGT. This CDR3 has 16 amino acids. V lost 6 bases to trimming and J lost 4 bases; unmatched junction nucleotides: 8. This CDR3 is CASRMEAGGATGELFF. CDR3 in DNA: TGTGCCAGCAGGATGGAAGCGGGAGGGGCCACCGGGGAGCTGTTTTTT.

This clonotype was seen more than once but under ten times. The V gene is TRBV5-4, the J gene TRBJ1-1; 8 nucleotides match TRBD1. Germline V CDR1 and CDR2: SGHNT, YYREEE (reference sequence). J lost 0 bases, V lost 7 bases, and 5 bases had no gene match. The CDR3 has 14 residues. The CDR3 here is CASGRDRLNTEAFF. The DNA for the CDR3 is TGTGCCAGCGGCCGGGACAGGCTGAACACTGAAGCTTTCTTT.

At least ten counts were recorded for this clonotype. The rearrangement joins TRBV5-1 to TRBJ2-3; 8 nucleotides agree with TRBD1. The J segment lost 3 bases and the V segment lost 4 bases, leaving 4 bases of the junction unmatched. CDR1 and CDR2 (germline): SGHRS, YFSETQ. CDR3 size: 14 residues. CDR3 residues: CASSRDRRTDTQYF. CDR3 sequence (DNA): TGCGCCAGCAGCCGGGACAGGAGGACAGATACGCAGTATTTT.

J is TRBJ1-1 and V is TRBV29-1; D is undetermined. Germline CDR1 SQVTM, CDR2 ANQGSEA. There are 10 residues in the CDR3. The V end was cut by 2 bases, the J end by 11 bases, with 9 bases between. CDR3 sequence: CSVEPQKAFF. The CDR3 DNA is TGCAGCGTTGAACCCCAGAAGGCTTTCTTT.